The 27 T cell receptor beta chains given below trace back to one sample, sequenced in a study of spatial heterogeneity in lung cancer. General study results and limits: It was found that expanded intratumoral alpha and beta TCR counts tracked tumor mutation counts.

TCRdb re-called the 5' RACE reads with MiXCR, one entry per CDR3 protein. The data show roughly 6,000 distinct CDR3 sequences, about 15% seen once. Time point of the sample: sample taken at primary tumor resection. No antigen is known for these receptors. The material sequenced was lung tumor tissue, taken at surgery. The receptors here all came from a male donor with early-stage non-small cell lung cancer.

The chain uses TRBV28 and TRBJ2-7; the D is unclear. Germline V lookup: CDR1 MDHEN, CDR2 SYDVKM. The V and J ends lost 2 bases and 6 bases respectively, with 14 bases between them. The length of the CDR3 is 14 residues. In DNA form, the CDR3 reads TGTGCCAGCAGTTTACCAAGGAGATCTCCCGAGCAGTACTTC. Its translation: CASSLPRRSPEQYF.

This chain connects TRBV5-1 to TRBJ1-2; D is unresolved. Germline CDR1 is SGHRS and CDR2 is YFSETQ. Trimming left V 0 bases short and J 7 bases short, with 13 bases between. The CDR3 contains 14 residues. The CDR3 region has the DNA TGCGCCAGCAGCTTGGAAGAAGGGTTAGCTGGCTACACCTTC. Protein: CASSLEEGLAGYTF.

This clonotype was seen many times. The CDR3 DNA sequence: TGTGCCAGCAGTTCCGACAGGGTCGCCTACGAGCAGTACTTC. Its protein product is CASSSDRVAYEQYF. The genes are TRBV6-2 or TRBV6-3 and TRBJ2-7; TRBD1 agrees at 7 bases. This CDR3 has 14 amino acids. V shed 4 bases, J shed 2 bases, and the junction held 5 bases outside the gene matches. Germline CDR1 is MNHEY and CDR2 is SVGEGT.

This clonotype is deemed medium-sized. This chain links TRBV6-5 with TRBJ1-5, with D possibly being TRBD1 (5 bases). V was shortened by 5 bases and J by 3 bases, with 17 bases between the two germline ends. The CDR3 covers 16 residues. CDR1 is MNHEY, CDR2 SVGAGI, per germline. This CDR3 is CASSATGPRDNQPQHF. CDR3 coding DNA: TGTGCCAGCAGTGCCACGGGACCTCGGGACAATCAGCCCCAGCATTTT.

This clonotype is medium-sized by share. CDR3 amino acids: CATLSGTGPQETQYF. In nucleotides, the CDR3 is TGTGCCACCCTGAGTGGGACAGGGCCCCAAGAGACCCAGTACTTC. The rearrangement joins TRBV10-3 to TRBJ2-5; TRBD1 aligns across 9 bases. The CDR3 contains 15 residues. The ends lost 10 bases at V and 1 base at J; junction bases unmatched: 10. The V gene's germline CDR1 is ENHRY and CDR2 SYGVKD.

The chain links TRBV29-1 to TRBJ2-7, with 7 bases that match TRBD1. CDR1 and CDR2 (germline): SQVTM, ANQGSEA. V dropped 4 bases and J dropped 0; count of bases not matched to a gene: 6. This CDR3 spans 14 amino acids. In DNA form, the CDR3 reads TGCAGCGTTGTTTGGACAGGAGCCTCCTACGAGCAGTACTTC. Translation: CSVVWTGASYEQYF.

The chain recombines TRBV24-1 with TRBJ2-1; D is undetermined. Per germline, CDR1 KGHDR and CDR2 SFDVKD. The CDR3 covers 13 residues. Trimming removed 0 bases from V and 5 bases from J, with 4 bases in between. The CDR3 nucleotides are TGTGCCACCAGTGATTTGGGGCACAATGAGCAGTTCTTC. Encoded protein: CATSDLGHNEQFF.

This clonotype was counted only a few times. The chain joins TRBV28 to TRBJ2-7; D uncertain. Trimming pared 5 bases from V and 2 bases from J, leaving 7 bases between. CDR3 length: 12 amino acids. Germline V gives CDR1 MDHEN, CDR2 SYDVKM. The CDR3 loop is CASSPETYEQYF. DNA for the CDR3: TGTGCCAGCAGTCCAGAGACCTACGAGCAGTACTTC.

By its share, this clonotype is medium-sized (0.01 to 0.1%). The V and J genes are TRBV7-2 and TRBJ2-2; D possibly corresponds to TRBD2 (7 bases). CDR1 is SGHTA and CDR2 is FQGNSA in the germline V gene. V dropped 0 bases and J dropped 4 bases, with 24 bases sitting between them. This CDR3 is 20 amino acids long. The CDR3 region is CASSLARGASDLGITGELFF. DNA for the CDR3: TGTGCCAGCAGCTTAGCACGGGGGGCGTCGGACCTAGGTATCACCGGGGAGCTGTTTTTT. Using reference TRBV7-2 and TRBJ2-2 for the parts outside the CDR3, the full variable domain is GAGVSQSPSNKVTEKGKDVELRCDPISGHTALYWYRQSLGQGLEFLIYFQGNSAPDKSGLPSDRFSAERTGGSVSTLTIQRTQQEDSAVYLCASSLARGASDLGITGELFFGEGSRLTVL.

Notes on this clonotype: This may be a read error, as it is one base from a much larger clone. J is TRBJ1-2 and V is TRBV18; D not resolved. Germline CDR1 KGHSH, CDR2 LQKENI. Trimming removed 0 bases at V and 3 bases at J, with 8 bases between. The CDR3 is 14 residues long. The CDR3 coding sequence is TGTGCCAGCTCACCACCCGTACAGCACTATGGCTACACCTTC. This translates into CASSPPVQHYGYTF.

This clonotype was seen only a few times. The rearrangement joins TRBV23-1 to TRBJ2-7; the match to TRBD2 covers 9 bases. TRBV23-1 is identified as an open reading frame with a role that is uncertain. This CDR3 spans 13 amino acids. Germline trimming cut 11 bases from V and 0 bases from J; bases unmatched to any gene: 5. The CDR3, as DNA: TGCGCCGGGCGGGGGGGCCCCTCCTACGAGCAGTACTTC. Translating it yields CAGRGGPSYEQYF.

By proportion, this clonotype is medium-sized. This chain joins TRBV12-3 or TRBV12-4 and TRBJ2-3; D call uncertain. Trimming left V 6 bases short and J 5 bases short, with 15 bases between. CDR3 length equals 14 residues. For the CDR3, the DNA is TGTGCCAGCAGCCTCAGTTCTGGCGGAGATACGCAGTATTTT. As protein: CASSLSSGGDTQYF.

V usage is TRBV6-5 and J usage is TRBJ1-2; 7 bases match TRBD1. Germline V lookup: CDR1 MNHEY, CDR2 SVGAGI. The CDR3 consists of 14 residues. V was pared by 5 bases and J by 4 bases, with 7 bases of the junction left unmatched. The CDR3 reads CASSQNRGGYGYTF. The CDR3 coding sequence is TGTGCCAGCAGTCAAAACAGGGGCGGCTATGGCTACACCTTC.

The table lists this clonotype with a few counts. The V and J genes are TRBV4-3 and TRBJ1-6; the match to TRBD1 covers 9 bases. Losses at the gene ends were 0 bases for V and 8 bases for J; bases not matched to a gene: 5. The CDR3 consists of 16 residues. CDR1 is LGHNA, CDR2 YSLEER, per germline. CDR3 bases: TGCGCCAGCAGCCAAGACTCGGGACAGGGCTATTCACCCCTCCACTTT. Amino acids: CASSQDSGQGYSPLHF.

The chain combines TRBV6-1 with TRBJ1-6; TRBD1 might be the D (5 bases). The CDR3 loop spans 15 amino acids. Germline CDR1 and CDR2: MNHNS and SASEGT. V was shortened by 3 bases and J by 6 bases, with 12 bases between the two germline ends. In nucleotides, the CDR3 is TGTGCCAGCAGTGAGGGGTCCAGGGCTAATTCACCCCTCCACTTT. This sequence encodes CASSEGSRANSPLHF.

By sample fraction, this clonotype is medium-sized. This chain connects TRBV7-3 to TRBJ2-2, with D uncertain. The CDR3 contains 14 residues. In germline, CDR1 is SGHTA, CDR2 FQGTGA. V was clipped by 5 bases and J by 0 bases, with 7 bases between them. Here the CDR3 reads CASSQSANTGELFF. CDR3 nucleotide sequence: TGTGCCAGCAGCCAAAGCGCGAACACCGGGGAGCTGTTTTTT.

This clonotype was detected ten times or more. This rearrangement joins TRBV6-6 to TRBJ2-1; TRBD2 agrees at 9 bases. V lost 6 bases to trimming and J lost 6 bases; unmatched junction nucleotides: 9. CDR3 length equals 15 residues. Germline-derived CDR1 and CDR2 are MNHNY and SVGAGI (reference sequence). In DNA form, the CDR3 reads TGTGCCAGCAGGACTGCCGGGACTAGCCCCAATGAGCAGTTCTTC. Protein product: CASRTAGTSPNEQFF.

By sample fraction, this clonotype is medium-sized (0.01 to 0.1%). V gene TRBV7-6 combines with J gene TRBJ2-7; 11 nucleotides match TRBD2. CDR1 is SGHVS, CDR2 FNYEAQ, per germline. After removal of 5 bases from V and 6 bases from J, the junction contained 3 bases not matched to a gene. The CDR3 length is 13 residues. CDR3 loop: CASSQGTSGEQYF. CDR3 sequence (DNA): TGTGCCAGCAGCCAAGGGACTAGCGGCGAGCAGTACTTC.

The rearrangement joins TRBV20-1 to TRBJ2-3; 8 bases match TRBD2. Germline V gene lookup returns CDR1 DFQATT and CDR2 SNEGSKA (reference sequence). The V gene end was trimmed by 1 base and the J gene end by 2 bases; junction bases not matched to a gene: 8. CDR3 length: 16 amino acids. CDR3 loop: CSARGLGLGNTDTQYF. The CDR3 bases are TGCAGTGCTAGAGGCCTGGGACTAGGGAACACAGATACGCAGTATTTT.

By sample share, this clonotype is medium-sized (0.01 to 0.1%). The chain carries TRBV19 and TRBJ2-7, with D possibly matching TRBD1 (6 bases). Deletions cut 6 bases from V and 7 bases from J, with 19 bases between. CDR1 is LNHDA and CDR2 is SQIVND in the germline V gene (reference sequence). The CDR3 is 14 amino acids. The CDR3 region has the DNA TGTGCCAGTAGGAAGATACAGGGACCGGGGGAGCAGTACTTC. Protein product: CASRKIQGPGEQYF.

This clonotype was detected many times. CDR3 coding DNA: TGTGCCAGCAGTTCCGGGACCTCTGGAAACACCATATATTTT. Its translation is CASSSGTSGNTIYF. This chain connects TRBV7-9 to TRBJ1-3; perhaps TRBD1 as D (5 bases). Germline assignment: CDR1 SEHNR and CDR2 FQNEAQ (reference sequence). CDR3 length equals 14 residues. V was cut by 6 bases and J by 0 bases, with 9 bases left in between.

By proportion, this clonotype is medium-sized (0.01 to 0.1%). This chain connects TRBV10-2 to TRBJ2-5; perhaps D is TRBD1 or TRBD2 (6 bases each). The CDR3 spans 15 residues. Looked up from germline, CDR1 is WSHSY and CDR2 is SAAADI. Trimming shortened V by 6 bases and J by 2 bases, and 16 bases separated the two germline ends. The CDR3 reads CASSKGGTLQETQYF. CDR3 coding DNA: TGCGCCAGCAGCAAAGGGGGGACTCTTCAAGAGACCCAGTACTTC.

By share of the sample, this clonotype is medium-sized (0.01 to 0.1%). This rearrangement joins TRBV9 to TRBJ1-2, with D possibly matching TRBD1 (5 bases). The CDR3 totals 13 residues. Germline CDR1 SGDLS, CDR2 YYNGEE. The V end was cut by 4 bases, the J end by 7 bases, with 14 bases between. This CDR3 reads CASSLRMGGGYTF. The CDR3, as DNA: TGTGCCAGCAGCCTGAGGATGGGGGGTGGCTACACCTTC.

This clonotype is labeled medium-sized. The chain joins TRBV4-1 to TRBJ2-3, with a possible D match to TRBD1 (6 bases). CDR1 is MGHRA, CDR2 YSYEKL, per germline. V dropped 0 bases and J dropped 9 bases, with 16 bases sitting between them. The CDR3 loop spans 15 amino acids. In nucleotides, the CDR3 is TGCGCCAGCAGCCAAGACGAGGGACACGGATCGACGCAGTATTTT. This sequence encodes CASSQDEGHGSTQYF.

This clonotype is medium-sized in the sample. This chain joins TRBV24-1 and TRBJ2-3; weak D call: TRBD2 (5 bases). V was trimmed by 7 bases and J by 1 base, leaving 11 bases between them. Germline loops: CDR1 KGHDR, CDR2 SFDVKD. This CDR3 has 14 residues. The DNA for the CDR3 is TGTGCCACCAGCCCTAACGGGGGCACAGATACGCAGTATTTT. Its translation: CATSPNGGTDTQYF.

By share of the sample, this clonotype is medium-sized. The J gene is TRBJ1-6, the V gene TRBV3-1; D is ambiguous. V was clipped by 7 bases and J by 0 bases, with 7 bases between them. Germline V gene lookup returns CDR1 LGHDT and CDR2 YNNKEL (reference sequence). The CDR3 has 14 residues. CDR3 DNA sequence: TGTGCCAGCAAAGTGGACTCCTATAATTCACCCCTCCACTTT. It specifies CASKVDSYNSPLHF.

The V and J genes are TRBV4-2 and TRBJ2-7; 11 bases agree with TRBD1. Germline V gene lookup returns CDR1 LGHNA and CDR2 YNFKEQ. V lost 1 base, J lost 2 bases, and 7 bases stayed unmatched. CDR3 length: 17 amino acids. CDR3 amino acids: CASSQAPGQGGAYEQYF. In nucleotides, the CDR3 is TGTGCCAGCAGCCAAGCTCCGGGACAGGGGGGAGCCTACGAGCAGTACTTC.